These 25 T cell receptor beta chains were sequenced from one sample in a study of cytomegalovirus exposure and HLA in healthy donors. In the PCR, 60 Vbeta and 13 Jbeta primers were used. The assay was immunoSEQ multiplex PCR, and TCRdb's table has in-frame clones only and misses some. The sample comprises 300,000 or so clones, approximately 84% of which are singletons, and approximately 2% rests with the top ten. What was sequenced was PBMCs. These receptors came from a woman aged 40 to 50 in good health and CMV-seropositive.

This sequence joins TRBV5-6 and TRBJ2-3; 11 bases map to TRBD2. The CDR3 is made up of 19 amino acids. Germline CDR1 and CDR2: SGHDT and YYEEEE. With 4 bases clipped from V and 0 bases from J, the junction kept 13 bases outside the gene matches. The CDR3 nucleotides are TGTGCCAGCAGCGGCTCGACTAGCGGGAAAATCCCAAGCACAGATACGCAGTATTTT. It translates to CASSGSTSGKIPSTDTQYF.

This clone came up a few times. The V call is TRBV4-3, the J call TRBJ2-3; 7 nucleotides align to TRBD2. This CDR3 region has 16 residues. Trimming cost V 0 bases and J 2 bases; bases outside gene matches: 5. The V gene's germline CDR1 is LGHNA and CDR2 YSLEER. The CDR3 here is CASSQDSSGFTDTQYF. Here the CDR3 DNA reads TGCGCCAGCAGCCAAGATTCTAGCGGATTCACAGATACGCAGTATTTT.

This clone was detected a few times. The chain joins TRBV7-3 to TRBJ2-7; D may be TRBD1 (6 bases). From germline, CDR1 is SGHTA and CDR2 FQGTGA. Trimming removed 5 bases from V and 5 bases from J, with 10 bases in between. There are 12 residues in the CDR3. CDR3 residues: CASSPTGDEQYF. DNA for the CDR3: TGTGCCAGCAGCCCGACAGGAGACGAGCAGTACTTC.

The rearrangement links TRBV7-9 to TRBJ2-5, with D possibly matching TRBD1 (6 bases). V lost 6 bases and J lost 5, with 16 bases in between. Germline values: CDR1 SEHNR, CDR2 FQNEAQ (reference sequence). The length of the CDR3 is 14 residues. The chain's CDR3 is CASSWAGASETQYF. Here the CDR3 DNA reads TGTGCCAGCAGTTGGGCAGGGGCGAGCGAGACCCAGTACTTC.

This chain connects TRBV7-2 to TRBJ2-7; TRBD2 aligns across 7 bases. Trimming cost V 5 bases and J 0 bases; bases outside gene matches: 7. CDR1 SGHTA and CDR2 FQGNSA come from the germline V gene. This CDR3 region has 15 residues. The CDR3 loop is CASSTVAGSSYEQYF. The CDR3 DNA sequence: TGTGCCAGCAGCACCGTAGCGGGTAGCTCCTACGAGCAGTACTTC. Combining the CDR3 with reference TRBV7-2 and TRBJ2-7 gives the whole variable domain GAGVSQSPSNKVTEKGKDVELRCDPISGHTALYWYRQSLGQGLEFLIYFQGNSAPDKSGLPSDRFSAERTGGSVSTLTIQRTQQEDSAVYLCASSTVAGSSYEQYFGPGTRLTVT.

CDR3 loop: CAWSRGHTYEQYF. The CDR3 coding sequence is TGTGCCTGGAGCCGTGGACATACCTACGAGCAGTACTTC. The genes are TRBV30 and TRBJ2-7; D perhaps matches TRBD1 (5 bases). Germline V gene sequence: CDR1 GTSNPN, CDR2 SVGIG (reference sequence). This CDR3 has 13 residues. Trimming took 3 bases from V and 2 from J, leaving 11 bases between them.

V is TRBV30 and J is TRBJ2-7; 7 positions match TRBD1. The germline V gene has CDR1 GTSNPN and CDR2 SVGIG (reference sequence). This CDR3 contains 14 residues. The V and J ends lost 3 bases and 3 bases, in that order; junction bases with no gene match: 8. Here the CDR3 DNA reads TGTGCCTGGAGCCACAGGGGATTGGACTACGAGCAGTACTTC. It translates to CAWSHRGLDYEQYF. Variable domain in full (rest from reference TRBV30 and TRBJ2-7): SQTIHQWPATLVQPVGSPLSLECTVEGTSNPNLYWYRQAAGRGLQLLFYSVGIGQISSEVPQNLSASRPQDRQFILSSKKLLLSDSGFYLCAWSHRGLDYEQYFGPGTRLTVT.

This clone was seen once. This chain links TRBV4-3 with TRBJ2-1, with a weak D call TRBD2 (5 bases). V was clipped by 3 bases and J by 6 bases, with 15 bases between them. Germline CDR1 and CDR2: LGHNA and YSLEER. The CDR3 is made up of 15 amino acids. The CDR3 region has the DNA TGCGCCAGCAGCCAGGATCTAGCTAGGGCCAATGAGCAGTTCTTC. As protein: CASSQDLARANEQFF.

Remarks on this clone: Other DNA sequences of this sample code for an identical CDR3. The chain is built from TRBV11-3 and TRBJ1-1; 8 bases match TRBD1. The CDR3 totals 15 residues. Trimming took 5 bases from V and 2 from J; bases not matched to a gene: 7. Germline V gene data show CDR1 as SGHNT and CDR2 as YENEEA. The CDR3 region has the DNA TGTGCCAGCAGCCCAAGACAGGGGCGAAACACTGAAGCTTTCTTT. Its protein product is CASSPRQGRNTEAFF.

The chain joins TRBV7-2 to TRBJ2-1; 11 bases fit TRBD2. Germline lookup yields CDR1 SGHTA and CDR2 FQGNSA. The CDR3 length is 16 residues. With V trimmed by 5 bases and J by 8 bases, 11 bases remained unmatched. The CDR3 sequence is CASSPAGTSGPHEQFF. CDR3 bases: TGTGCCAGCAGCCCCGCGGGGACTAGCGGACCCCATGAGCAGTTCTTC.

The V call is TRBV9, the J call TRBJ2-2; 7 bases match TRBD2. The junction had 8 bases not matched to a gene; V was cut back by 0 bases and J by 9 bases. Germline V gives CDR1 SGDLS, CDR2 YYNGEE. The CDR3 runs to 15 residues. Here the CDR3 reads CASSVDGTTARELFF. CDR3 nucleotides: TGTGCCAGCAGCGTAGACGGGACTACGGCTCGGGAGCTGTTTTTT.

As for this clone: A junction boundary mismatches the germline segment, possibly from a read error. This CDR3 is also generated by other DNA sequences in the sample. The genes are TRBV5-1 and TRBJ1-1, with TRBD1 identical over 8 bases. Germline values: CDR1 SGHRS, CDR2 YFSETQ. The CDR3 loop spans 16 amino acids. The CDR3 here is CASSLRQGFIVTEAFF. CDR3 nucleotides: TGCGCCAGCAGCTTGAGACAGGGGTTCATCGTCACTGAAGCCTTCTTT.

CDR3 protein: CASISRGGEAFF. The CDR3 nucleotides read TGTGCCAGCATTTCCCGGGGGGGTGAAGCTTTCTTT. J is TRBJ1-1 and V is TRBV28, with D possibly being TRBD1 (5 bases). This CDR3 region has 12 residues. CDR1 and CDR2 (germline): MDHEN, SYDVKM. V gave up 7 bases and J gave up 7 bases, with 13 bases separating them.

The chain combines TRBV28 with TRBJ1-1; perhaps TRBD1 as D (5 bases). The CDR3 spans 16 residues. Germline V gene data show CDR1 as MDHEN and CDR2 as SYDVKM. Deletions cut 2 bases from V and 0 bases from J, with 13 bases between. For the CDR3, the DNA is TGTGCCAGCAGTTTAGACAGCTGGACAATGAACACTGAAGCTTTCTTT. It is translated as CASSLDSWTMNTEAFF. Drawing the rest from reference TRBV28 and TRBJ1-1, the complete variable domain is DVKVTQSSRYLVKRTGEKVFLECVQDMDHENMFWYRQDPGLGLRLIYFSYDVKMKEKGDIPEGYSVSREKKERFSLILESASTNQTSMYLCASSLDSWTMNTEAFFGQGTRLTVV.

The V gene is TRBV7-2, the J gene TRBJ1-2; D unresolved. CDR1 and CDR2 (germline): SGHTA, FQGNSA. This CDR3 comprises 13 residues. V lost 5 bases to trimming and J lost 4 bases, with 11 bases between them. CDR3 in DNA: TGTGCCAGCAGCGAAGTTACGGGCTATGGCTACACCTTC. This gives the protein CASSEVTGYGYTF.

The gene calls are TRBV15 and TRBJ2-7, with 8 bases fitting TRBD2. The CDR3 contains 16 residues. Losses at the gene ends were 1 base for V and 3 bases for J; bases not matched to a gene: 8. Germline CDR1 reads LNHNV; CDR2 reads YYDKDF (reference sequence). The CDR3, as DNA: TGTGCCACCAGCAGAGTGAGGTCAGCGGGGGTCTACGAGCAGTACTTC. Protein: CATSRVRSAGVYEQYF.

The genes are TRBV19 and TRBJ2-5; 12 bases agree with TRBD2. The germline gives CDR1 LNHDA, CDR2 SQIVND (reference sequence). The junction had 3 bases not matched to a gene; V was cut back by 5 bases and J by 5 bases. The CDR3 consists of 14 residues. The CDR3 here is CASSDGLAGETQYF. The CDR3 region has the DNA TGTGCCAGTAGTGATGGACTAGCGGGGGAGACCCAGTACTTC.

The chain couples TRBV28 to TRBJ1-2; D unclear. The CDR3 loop spans 12 amino acids. V lost 4 bases and J lost 7, with 10 bases in between. Germline CDR1 and CDR2: MDHEN and SYDVKM. The CDR3 reads CASSSPTSGYTF. CDR3 sequence (DNA): TGTGCCAGCAGTTCCCCGACTTCTGGCTACACCTTC.

This chain joins TRBV2 and TRBJ2-7; 9 bases fit TRBD2. The junction had 7 bases not matched to a gene; V was cut back by 7 bases and J by 3 bases. Germline V gene data show CDR1 as SNHLY and CDR2 as FYNNEI. CDR3 size: 14 residues. CDR3 in DNA: TGTGCCAGCAAGGATAGCGGGAGCGGCTACGAGCAGTACTTC. This translates into CASKDSGSGYEQYF.

This clone was observed a few times. The J gene is TRBJ2-5, the V gene TRBV7-9; unclear D gene. Germline V CDR1 and CDR2: SEHNR, FQNEAQ (reference sequence). Trimming shortened V by 5 bases and J by 3 bases, and 10 bases separated the two germline ends. CDR3 length equals 13 residues. Written as DNA, the CDR3 is TGTGCCAGCAGCCCCTACCCCGAAGAGACCCAGTACTTC. Translated: CASSPYPEETQYF.

V and J are TRBV14 and TRBJ2-7, with D possibly being TRBD1 (6 bases). The V end lost 6 bases, the J end lost 4 bases, and 16 bases lay between the germline ends. CDR3 length: 14 amino acids. CDR1 is SGHDN and CDR2 is FVKESK in the germline V gene. The chain's CDR3 is CASRPRGNGYEQYF. The CDR3 nucleotides read TGTGCCAGCAGGCCAAGGGGGAACGGGTACGAGCAGTACTTC.

This chain joins TRBV6-5 and TRBJ1-1; D call uncertain. CDR3 size: 14 residues. V lost 7 bases and J lost 5, with 17 bases in between. Looked up from germline, CDR1 is MNHEY and CDR2 is SVGAGI. The CDR3 nucleotides read TGTGCCAGCACCCAGACCCCAGGTCTTACTGAAGCTTTCTTT. Protein product: CASTQTPGLTEAFF.

The chain joins TRBV28 to TRBJ2-7, with 9 bases aligning to TRBD1. The trim removed 4 bases at V and 4 bases at J, leaving 26 bases unmatched. Germline V gene data show CDR1 as MDHEN and CDR2 as SYDVKM. The length of the CDR3 is 21 residues. The CDR3, as DNA: TGTGCCAGCAGTTCGTCTCTACCTCCGTTGATAACACAGGGGGCGGTTTACGAGCAGTACTTC. Residues: CASSSSLPPLITQGAVYEQYF. Full variable domain (outside the CDR3, taken from reference TRBV28 and TRBJ2-7): DVKVTQSSRYLVKRTGEKVFLECVQDMDHENMFWYRQDPGLGLRLIYFSYDVKMKEKGDIPEGYSVSREKKERFSLILESASTNQTSMYLCASSSSLPPLITQGAVYEQYFGPGTRLTVT.

The chain couples TRBV19 to TRBJ2-7; no reliable D call. The V end lost 6 bases, the J end lost 2 bases, and 14 bases lay between the germline ends. The CDR3 is made up of 14 amino acids. CDR1 and CDR2 from the germline V gene are LNHDA and SQIVND (reference sequence). Here the CDR3 DNA reads TGTGCCAGTAGCTCCATTGGCTTGACCTACGAGCAGTACTTC. This translates into CASSSIGLTYEQYF.

The genes are TRBV27 and TRBJ1-2; TRBD1 aligns across 8 bases. Trimming removed 5 bases from V and 4 bases from J; junction bases left unmatched: 3. The CDR3 loop spans 13 amino acids. Germline V gene data show CDR1 as MNHEY and CDR2 as SMNVEV (reference sequence). The DNA for the CDR3 is TGTGCCAGCAGTATCACAGGGGGCTATGGCTACACCTTC. Its protein is CASSITGGYGYTF.